This passage covers 25 T cell receptor beta chains from one sample sequenced in a study of cytomegalovirus exposure and HLA in healthy donors. The study ran its PCR with 60 Vbeta and 13 Jbeta primers. Data came from immunoSEQ multiplex PCR; TCRdb stores just in-frame clones and leaves some out. The profile shows over 150,000 clones, around 80% of them singletons. The sequencing sample was made of PBMCs. These receptors all come from a young man in good health and CMV-seropositive.

The chain recombines TRBV28 with TRBJ2-1, with 8 bases fitting TRBD1. V was pared by 4 bases and J by 6 bases, with 8 bases of the junction left unmatched. CDR3 size: 15 residues. Germline V CDR1 and CDR2: MDHEN, SYDVKM. The CDR3 coding sequence is TGTGCCAGCAGTTGGACAGGGAAACTATTCAATGAGCAGTTCTTC. It translates to CASSWTGKLFNEQFF.

The V gene is TRBV28, the J gene TRBJ1-5; D unclear. CDR3 length equals 15 residues. The germline CDR1 and CDR2 sequences are MDHEN and SYDVKM. V gave up 3 bases and J gave up 6 bases, with 15 bases separating them. The DNA of the CDR3 is TGTGCCAGCAGTTTTACCAGCTACGGGTTTCAGCCCCAGCATTTT. Its protein product is CASSFTSYGFQPQHF.

This sequence joins TRBV7-8 and TRBJ1-1; TRBD1 matches 9 bases. Losses at the gene ends were 1 base for V and 6 bases for J; bases not matched to a gene: 6. Germline values: CDR1 SGHVS, CDR2 FQNEAQ. The CDR3 contains 15 residues. CDR3 in amino acids: CASSLGDRVRAEAFF. The DNA of the CDR3 is TGTGCCAGCAGCTTAGGGGACAGGGTCAGGGCTGAAGCTTTCTTT.

This chain links TRBV7-9 with TRBJ2-1; unclear D gene. CDR3 length: 14 amino acids. Germline V gene sequence: CDR1 SEHNR, CDR2 FQNEAQ (reference sequence). Trimming left V 5 bases short and J 5 bases short, with 13 bases between. For the CDR3, the DNA is TGTGCCAGCAGCCTTTCTGGCGGTGACAATGAGCAGTTCTTC. Translated, it gives CASSLSGGDNEQFF.

The V gene is TRBV7-8, the J gene TRBJ2-2; D is unresolved. The CDR3 covers 14 residues. CDR1 is SGHVS and CDR2 is FQNEAQ in the germline V gene. The ends were cut back, 9 bases at V and 4 bases at J, with 15 bases in the middle. The CDR3 DNA reads as TGTGCCAGTACGGCTACAAGGAGCACCGGGGAGCTGTTTTTT. It yields the protein CASTATRSTGELFF.

This chain uses TRBV7-2 with TRBJ1-5; 7 positions match TRBD1. The CDR3 extends over 16 amino acids. The germline gives CDR1 SGHTA, CDR2 FQGNSA. V shed 2 bases and J 7 bases; nucleotides not matched to a gene: 11. CDR3 coding DNA: TGTGCCAGCAGCTTAAGTGCAGGGGGTATGGAACAGCCCCAGCATTTT. Translating it yields CASSLSAGGMEQPQHF.

J is TRBJ1-1 and V is TRBV29-1, with a tentative D call TRBD1 (6 bases). The CDR3 runs to 11 residues. Trimming cost V 6 bases and J 9 bases, with 14 bases left between them. Germline assignment: CDR1 SQVTM and CDR2 ANQGSEA. The CDR3 DNA sequence: TGCAGCGTCCGACAGGTGGAGAAAGCTTTCTTT. Translated: CSVRQVEKAFF.

J is TRBJ2-5 and V is TRBV7-2; D might be TRBD1 (5 bases). The V end lost 9 bases, the J end lost 2 bases, and 16 bases lay between the germline ends. Germline V gives CDR1 SGHTA, CDR2 FQGNSA. CDR3 size: 14 residues. This chain's CDR3 is CASKGRGPQETQYF. The CDR3 nucleotides are TGTGCCAGTAAGGGTAGGGGTCCACAAGAGACCCAGTACTTC. The full variable domain, completed using reference TRBV7-2 and TRBJ2-5, is GAGVSQSPSNKVTEKGKDVELRCDPISGHTALYWYRQSLGQGLEFLIYFQGNSAPDKSGLPSDRFSAERTGGSVSTLTIQRTQQEDSAVYLCASKGRGPQETQYFGPGTRLLVL.

The CDR3 region is CASSQLTGELFF. In nucleotides, the CDR3 is TGTGCCAGCAGCCAACTAACCGGGGAGCTGTTTTTT. The chain has TRBV13 and TRBJ2-2; D not certain. Per the germline V gene, CDR1 is PRHDT and CDR2 is FYEKMQ (reference sequence). V was trimmed by 5 bases and J by 5 bases, leaving 6 bases between them. CDR3 size: 12 residues.

The chain employs TRBV19 and TRBJ2-3; D call uncertain. The CDR3 extends over 13 amino acids. The V gene's germline CDR1 is LNHDA and CDR2 SQIVND (reference sequence). V was trimmed by 3 bases and J by 3 bases, leaving 7 bases between them. CDR3 in amino acids: CASSMELTDTQYF. The DNA of the CDR3 is TGTGCCAGTAGTATGGAGCTTACAGATACGCAGTATTTT.

The genes are TRBV10-1 and TRBJ1-1, with a weak D call TRBD1 (6 bases). This CDR3 is built from 13 residues. The V gene lost 6 bases and the J gene lost 0 bases, with 8 bases spanning the gap. Germline V gene data show CDR1 as WNHNN and CDR2 as SYGVQD (reference sequence). CDR3: CASRQGLNTEAFF. The CDR3 coding sequence is TGCGCCAGCAGACAGGGATTGAACACTGAAGCTTTCTTT.

This sequence joins TRBV21-1 and TRBJ2-5; the D call in the table, TRBD1, was not verified against the DNA. TRBV21-1 corresponds to a pseudogene. The CDR3 consists of 15 residues. This CDR3 is CASYQTGQGKETQYF. CDR3 bases: TGTGCCAGCTACCAAACTGGACAGGGGAAGGAGACCCAGTACTTC.

The V and J genes are TRBV10-1 and TRBJ2-2; TRBD2 matches 7 bases. The CDR3 length is 17 residues. CDR1 is WNHNN and CDR2 is SYGVQD in the germline V gene (reference sequence). Losses at the gene ends were 2 bases for V and 2 bases for J; bases not matched to a gene: 8. The CDR3 region is CASSELRRESNTGELFF. The CDR3 nucleotides read TGCGCCAGCAGTGAGCTAAGGCGGGAGTCCAACACCGGGGAGCTGTTTTTT.

The J gene is TRBJ2-1, the V gene TRBV11-2; TRBD2 agrees at 8 bases. This CDR3 contains 16 residues. The V gene end was trimmed by 11 bases and the J gene end by 0 bases; junction bases not matched to a gene: 12. Germline V lookup: CDR1 SGHAT, CDR2 FQNNGV. The CDR3 protein is CASRASGPCSYNEQFF. In nucleotides, the CDR3 is TGTGCCTCTCGGGCTAGCGGGCCTTGCTCCTACAATGAGCAGTTCTTC.

CDR3 residues: CATATGFESEAFF. CDR3 nucleotides: TGTGCCACCGCTACAGGCTTTGAATCTGAAGCTTTCTTT. The V call is TRBV27, the J call TRBJ1-1; possible D gene TRBD1, 5 bases. V was clipped by 10 bases and J by 6 bases, with 18 bases between them. Per the germline V gene, CDR1 is MNHEY and CDR2 is SMNVEV (reference sequence). The CDR3 has 13 amino acids.

About this clone: Other DNA variants within this sample encode the same CDR3. The V gene is TRBV5-1, the J gene TRBJ2-7, with 7 bases that match TRBD1. The trim removed 1 base at V and 2 bases at J, leaving 3 bases unmatched. The length of the CDR3 is 14 residues. Germline loops: CDR1 SGHRS, CDR2 YFSETQ. CDR3 coding DNA: TGCGCCAGCAGCTTGAGAGGACAGGCCTACGAGCAGTACTTC. Translating it yields CASSLRGQAYEQYF.

The V gene is TRBV6-1, the J gene TRBJ2-5; 9 nucleotides agree with TRBD1. The CDR3 consists of 15 residues. The V gene end was trimmed by 4 bases and the J gene end by 5 bases; junction bases not matched to a gene: 8. From germline, CDR1 is MNHNS and CDR2 SASEGT. The CDR3, as DNA: TGTGCCAGCAGTGGGAAGACAGGGGGTGCGGAGACCCAGTACTTC. Its protein is CASSGKTGGAETQYF.

This clone was observed a few times. CDR3 nucleotide sequence: TGTGCCAGCAGCTTAGTAGCGGGAGGGGGGTACAATGAGCAGTTCTTC. This gives the protein CASSLVAGGGYNEQFF. This chain uses TRBV7-3 with TRBJ2-1, with 11 bases aligning to TRBD2. Germline loops: CDR1 SGHTA, CDR2 FQGTGA. V shed 2 bases and J 4 bases; nucleotides not matched to a gene: 4. The CDR3 spans 16 residues.

The V call is TRBV27, the J call TRBJ2-1; D perhaps matches TRBD2 (5 bases). The CDR3 is 15 residues long. V was shortened by 0 bases and J by 6 bases, with 12 bases between the two germline ends. Germline-derived CDR1 and CDR2 are MNHEY and SMNVEV (reference sequence). The CDR3 loop is CASSLSPGLSNEQFF. The CDR3 DNA reads TGTGCCAGCAGTTTATCCCCCGGACTTTCCAATGAGCAGTTCTTC.

The chain links TRBV19 to TRBJ2-4, with D hard to call. The CDR3 totals 12 residues. Trimming stripped 6 bases from V and 8 bases from J, with 11 bases between. CDR1 is LNHDA, CDR2 SQIVND, per germline (reference sequence). The CDR3 coding sequence is TGTGCCAGTAGGGCCTCCTTTGACATTCAGTACTTC. Its translation: CASRASFDIQYF.

Turning to this clone: At one end the junction does not follow the germline gene, possibly because of a read error. The chain uses TRBV27 and TRBJ2-7, with 10 bases lining up with TRBD1. The length of the CDR3 is 12 residues. In germline, CDR1 is MNHEY, CDR2 SMNVEV (reference sequence). The CDR3 sequence is CASSSLRQGAIF. CDR3 bases: TGTGCCAGCAGTTCACTCCGACAGGGGGCTATCTTC.

The chain combines TRBV18 with TRBJ2-1; a possible D gene is TRBD1 (6 bases). The CDR3 is 16 amino acids. V was shortened by 3 bases and J by 0 bases, with 12 bases between the two germline ends. The germline CDR1 and CDR2 sequences are KGHSH and LQKENI. CDR3 amino acids: CASSPSRDTSYNEQFF. Here the CDR3 DNA reads TGTGCCAGCTCACCGAGCCGGGACACCTCCTACAATGAGCAGTTCTTC.

The sample holds one count of this clone. The CDR3 sequence: CASSLENEEQGAYEQYF. The CDR3 nucleotides read TGTGCCAGCAGCTTAGAAAATGAGGAACAGGGCGCCTACGAGCAGTACTTC. The chain joins TRBV7-9 to TRBJ2-7, with TRBD1 as a possible D gene (6 bases). V lost 1 base, J lost 2 bases, and 18 bases lay in between. Germline V gene data show CDR1 as SEHNR and CDR2 as FQNEAQ (reference sequence). CDR3 length equals 17 residues.

The chain has TRBV19 and TRBJ1-5, with TRBD1 identical over 11 bases. CDR1 is LNHDA, CDR2 SQIVND, per germline (reference sequence). This CDR3 is built from 18 residues. The junction had 11 bases not matched to a gene; V was cut back by 7 bases and J by 0 bases. This chain's CDR3 is CASIVGQGELNSNQPQHF. The DNA for the CDR3 is TGTGCCAGTATCGTGGGACAGGGGGAGTTAAATAGCAATCAGCCCCAGCATTTT.

The chain carries TRBV6-1 and TRBJ1-1; D is ambiguous. V was shortened by 6 bases and J by 1 base, with 9 bases between the two germline ends. The CDR3 has 13 amino acids. Germline V gene sequence: CDR1 MNHNS, CDR2 SASEGT. This chain's CDR3 is CASRRIGNTEAFF. The CDR3 coding sequence is TGTGCCAGCAGGCGTATTGGGAACACTGAAGCTTTCTTT.